The text below deals with one TCR beta chain. The data are from a study of blood T cells in healthy people across ages. A sample-barcoded 5' primer and a J-beta primer mix were used in a second PCR of about 6 to 11 cycles. Each CDR3 protein gets one entry after TCRdb re-called the 5' RACE reads with MiXCR. The sample contains about 930,000 distinct CDR3 sequences, roughly 29% of which appear only once. Deletions cut 6 bases from V and 5 bases from J, with 14 bases between. Looked up from germline, CDR1 is MNHNS and CDR2 is SASEGT. This CDR3 has 14 residues. The same sample was also studied in work on T cells of mothers and their children.

Sequencing used blood. The TCR was taken from a middle-aged woman in good health. The chain joins TRBV6-1 to TRBJ2-1; D remains ambiguous. CDR3 DNA: TGTGCCAGCAGCTTGGGTTGGGCCAACAATGAGCAGTTCTTC. Protein product: CASSLGWANNEQFF.